The 25 T cell receptor beta chains in this list originate from one sample, sequenced in a study of blood T cells in healthy people across ages. Next came a second PCR, run for about 6 to 12 cycles, which used a sample-barcoded 5' primer along with a J-beta primer mix. TCRdb called the 5' RACE reads again in MiXCR, with one record for every CDR3 protein. The data show approximately 730,000 distinct CDR3 sequences, with about 48% seen just once and approximately 41% held by the top ten. The source material was blood. Every receptor here comes from a man older than 75 in good health.

V and J are TRBV28 and TRBJ2-1, with D possibly TRBD2 on 5 matching bases. Between the trimmed V and J ends, which lost 6 bases and 7 bases, there was a span of 16 bases. Germline CDR1 MDHEN, CDR2 SYDVKM. The CDR3 runs 14 residues. The CDR3, as DNA: TGTGCCAGCAGGAGGGAGCTCCTGGGAAATGAGCAGTTCTTC. It encodes CASRRELLGNEQFF.

This chain's CDR3 is CSVVGGYGDNEQFF. CDR3 DNA sequence: TGCAGCGTTGTAGGAGGGTACGGGGACAATGAGCAGTTCTTC. J is TRBJ2-1 and V is TRBV29-1; D might be TRBD2 (6 bases). The V end lost 4 bases, the J end lost 5 bases, and 15 bases lay between the germline ends. Germline V lookup: CDR1 SQVTM, CDR2 ANQGSEA. The CDR3 has 14 amino acids.

This clonotype showed up just once. Because the CDR3's place on the DNA is in doubt, the DNA is left out and the CDR3 is given as listed by TCRdb. The chain links TRBV29-1 to TRBJ2-5; the table's TRBD1 call for D was not verified on the DNA. Germline lookup yields CDR1 SQVTM and CDR2 ANQGSEA. The CDR3 spans 16 amino acids, including both terminal residues. The CDR3 protein is CSGGSGVGTGADELYF.

V usage is TRBV2 and J usage is TRBJ2-7, with TRBD1 matching over 8 bases. Germline loops: CDR1 SNHLY, CDR2 FYNNEI. The CDR3 consists of 15 residues. The ends lost 1 base at V and 4 bases at J; junction bases unmatched: 6. CDR3 sequence: CASSEGRTGRYEQYF. CDR3 bases: TGTGCCAGCAGTGAAGGAAGGACAGGGAGGTACGAGCAGTACTTC. The entire variable domain, with the rest obtained from reference TRBV2 and TRBJ2-7, is as follows: EPEVTQTPSHQVTQMGQEVILRCVPISNHLYFYWYRQILGQKVEFLVSFYNNEISEKSEIFDDQFSVERPDGSNFTLKIRSTKLEDSAMYFCASSEGRTGRYEQYFGPGTRLTVT.

This clonotype has only a few counts. The chain employs TRBV7-9 and TRBJ2-5; D gene uncertain. The V end was cut by 4 bases, the J end by 1 base, with 7 bases between. The CDR3 length is 13 residues. The germline gives CDR1 SEHNR, CDR2 FQNEAQ (reference sequence). In DNA form, the CDR3 reads TGTGCCAGCAGCTATGACCCCCAAGAGACCCAGTACTTC. This translates into CASSYDPQETQYF.

The table lists this clonotype with a count of one. The J gene is TRBJ1-2, the V gene TRBV27; TRBD1 aligns across 11 bases. J gave up 5 bases and V 7 bases, and 6 bases lay outside the gene matches. The CDR3 contains 14 residues. CDR1 MNHEY and CDR2 SMNVEV come from the germline V gene (reference sequence). DNA of the CDR3: TGTGCCAGCAAAACCGGGACAGGGGGGTATGGCTACACCTTC. This sequence encodes CASKTGTGGYGYTF.

Only a few counts were recorded for this clonotype. The chain combines TRBV21-1 with TRBJ1-2; TRBD1 was called by the table and not checked on the DNA. TRBV21-1 is described as a pseudogene. The CDR3 runs 14 residues. CDR3 sequence (DNA): TGTGCCAGCAGCCTCGGACAGGGGCCTGGAGGCTACACCTTC. This translates into CASSLGQGPGGYTF.

V gene TRBV20-1 combines with J gene TRBJ2-7; tentatively, D is TRBD2 (5 bases). Per the germline V gene, CDR1 is DFQATT and CDR2 is SNEGSKA (reference sequence). This CDR3 is built from 14 residues. The V end lost 5 bases, the J end lost 0 bases, and 14 bases lay between the germline ends. CDR3 nucleotides: TGCAGTGCTGGAGTAGATCGGGACTCCTACGAGCAGTACTTC. This translates into CSAGVDRDSYEQYF.

V gene TRBV9 combines with J gene TRBJ2-2; 8 nucleotides line up with TRBD1. V lost 3 bases to trimming and J lost 2 bases; unmatched junction nucleotides: 6. Looked up from germline, CDR1 is SGDLS and CDR2 is YYNGEE. The CDR3 is 16 amino acids. CDR3 nucleotides: TGTGCCAGCAGCGAGGGACAGGTTCTAAACACCGGGGAGCTGTTTTTT. Its protein product is CASSEGQVLNTGELFF. The full variable domain, with the rest looked up from reference TRBV9 and TRBJ2-2, is DSGVTQTPKHLITATGQRVTLRCSPRSGDLSVYWYQQSLDQGLQFLIQYYNGEERAKGNILERFSAQQFPDLHSELNLSSLELGDSALYFCASSEGQVLNTGELFFGEGSRLTVL.

V and J are TRBV12-3 or TRBV12-4 and TRBJ2-2; no definite D call. V lost 7 bases and J 0 bases, leaving 9 bases between the germline ends. The CDR3 totals 14 residues. In nucleotides, the CDR3 is TGTGCCAGCATTAGCCGACCGAACACCGGGGAGCTGTTTTTT. Amino acid sequence: CASISRPNTGELFF.

This clonotype was detected only a few times. The J gene is TRBJ1-6, the V gene TRBV6-5, with a weak D call TRBD1 (5 bases). Trimming removed 6 bases at V and 6 bases at J, with 9 bases between. This CDR3 is built from 13 residues. Germline CDR1 and CDR2: MNHEY and SVGAGI. CDR3 nucleotide sequence: TGTGCCAGCAGAACAGGTCTTAATTCACCCCTCCACTTT. Encoded protein: CASRTGLNSPLHF.

In this sample, this clonotype turned up a few times. The rearrangement links TRBV7-2 to TRBJ2-1; D ambiguous. With 2 bases removed from V and 6 bases from J, the gap between germline ends came to 14 bases. This CDR3 has 15 residues. The V gene's germline CDR1 is SGHTA and CDR2 FQGNSA. Here the CDR3 DNA reads TGTGCCAGCAGCTTACGCCGATTAGGGTCCAATGAGCAGTTCTTC. It translates to CASSLRRLGSNEQFF.

This clonotype was counted many times. This chain joins TRBV29-1 and TRBJ2-7, with 8 bases that match TRBD2. The germline V gene has CDR1 SQVTM and CDR2 ANQGSEA. The CDR3 spans 13 residues. J was trimmed by 6 bases and V by 4 bases; bases with no gene match: 8. The CDR3 region is CSVAGTRTGEQYF. The CDR3 DNA is TGCAGCGTTGCCGGGACTAGAACGGGCGAGCAGTACTTC.

V and J are TRBV12-3 or TRBV12-4 and TRBJ1-2, with D possibly TRBD1 on 6 matching bases. The CDR3 totals 13 residues. Between the trimmed V and J ends, which lost 5 bases and 2 bases, there was a span of 9 bases. CDR3 in amino acids: CASSHRVNYGYTF. The CDR3 DNA is TGTGCCAGCAGTCACAGGGTGAACTATGGCTACACCTTC.

The rearrangement joins TRBV10-3 to TRBJ1-4; no reliable D call. CDR3 size: 14 residues. The V end was cut by 4 bases, the J end by 12 bases, with 18 bases between. Germline V gene lookup returns CDR1 ENHRY and CDR2 SYGVKD. The DNA of the CDR3 is TGTGCCATCAGTGCGGGTGAAATGGGGTCGGAACTGTTTTTT. Translation: CAISAGEMGSELFF.

This clonotype has a handful of counts. V gene TRBV20-1 combines with J gene TRBJ1-2, with a possible D match to TRBD1 (5 bases). The CDR3 runs 13 residues. The germline V gene encodes CDR1 DFQATT and CDR2 SNEGSKA (reference sequence). The germline V and J ends were trimmed by 3 bases and 4 bases, with 12 bases remaining between them. The CDR3 reads CSAREKDSYGYTF. CDR3 in DNA: TGCAGTGCTAGGGAAAAAGACAGCTATGGCTACACCTTC.

Only a few counts were recorded for this clonotype. CDR3 residues: CAAQPPGSSGANVLTF. In DNA form, the CDR3 reads TGTGCCGCCCAGCCCCCAGGCAGCTCTGGGGCCAACGTCCTGACTTTC. The chain uses TRBV10-3 and TRBJ2-6; no firm D call. The CDR3 has 16 residues. V lost 11 bases and J 0 bases, leaving 17 bases between the germline ends. CDR1 ENHRY and CDR2 SYGVKD come from the germline V gene.

The rearrangement links TRBV20-1 to TRBJ2-2; no clear D gene. Germline V gene sequence: CDR1 DFQATT, CDR2 SNEGSKA (reference sequence). V gave up 6 bases and J gave up 5 bases, with 13 bases separating them. CDR3 length: 13 residues. The CDR3 nucleotides are TGCAGTGCCCCCGAGATTCGGACCGGGGAGCTGTTTTTT. It specifies CSAPEIRTGELFF.

The gene calls are TRBV4-2 and TRBJ2-3; D remains unclear. The CDR3 has 16 amino acids. Germline CDR1 LGHNA, CDR2 YNFKEQ. V shed 1 base and J shed 0 bases, with 11 bases lying between them. In DNA, the CDR3 is TGTGCCAGCAGCCAAGTTAGTGGCAGAAGCACAGATACGCAGTATTTT. Residues: CASSQVSGRSTDTQYF.

Regarding this clonotype: One end of the junction is discordant with germline, which a read error may explain. The chain combines TRBV7-7 with TRBJ2-5; 9 positions agree with TRBD1. The CDR3 contains 15 residues. The germline V gene has CDR1 SSHAT and CDR2 FNYEAQ (reference sequence). Written as DNA, the CDR3 is TGTGCTAGCAGCCAGGGACAGGGAGTCCGAGAGACCCAGTACTTC. Its translation: CASSQGQGVRETQYF.

This clonotype was found once. V and J are TRBV5-1 and TRBJ1-2, with 8 bases lining up with TRBD1. Germline loops: CDR1 SGHRS, CDR2 YFSETQ. This CDR3 comprises 13 residues. V dropped 4 bases and J dropped 8; count of bases not matched to a gene: 7. The CDR3 region is CASSKEQGVGYTF. The CDR3 DNA reads as TGCGCCAGCAGCAAAGAACAGGGGGTAGGCTACACCTTC.

The chain recombines TRBV12-3 or TRBV12-4 with TRBJ2-1; D gene uncertain. The CDR3 covers 15 residues. V lost 0 bases and J lost 6, with 12 bases in between. DNA for the CDR3: TGTGCCAGCAGTTTAGCGGTAAGACCCACCAATGAGCAGTTCTTC. Its translation is CASSLAVRPTNEQFF.

This chain connects TRBV12-3 or TRBV12-4 to TRBJ1-2; TRBD1 is a possible D gene (5 bases). This CDR3 comprises 13 residues. V gave up 6 bases and J gave up 3 bases, with 11 bases separating them. Here the CDR3 DNA reads TGTGCCAGCAGCGCCGGGACGGACTATGGCTACACCTTC. It encodes CASSAGTDYGYTF.

The chain couples TRBV5-1 to TRBJ2-1, with 12 bases identical to TRBD2. CDR1 is SGHRS and CDR2 is YFSETQ in the germline V gene. The V segment lost 6 bases and the J segment 6 bases; nucleotides outside the gene matches: 4. The CDR3 sequence is 14 residues long. CDR3 amino acids: CASTLTSGSNEQFF. The CDR3 bases are TGCGCCAGCACCCTGACTAGCGGGAGCAATGAGCAGTTCTTC. The full variable domain, in which reference TRBV5-1 and TRBJ2-1 provide the parts outside the CDR3, is KAGVTQTPRYLIKTRGQQVTLSCSPISGHRSVSWYQQTPGQGLQFLFEYFSETQRNKGNFPGRFSGRQFSNSRSEMNVSTLELGDSALYLCASTLTSGSNEQFFGPGTRLTVL.

This clonotype was picked up a small number of times. This CDR3 reads CASSFGSLNTEAFF. DNA of the CDR3: TGTGCCAGCAGTTTTGGGAGCTTGAACACTGAAGCTTTCTTT. The V call is TRBV27, the J call TRBJ1-1; D remains ambiguous. Trimming took off 3 bases at V and 0 bases at J, with 8 bases between the two ends. The germline V gene has CDR1 MNHEY and CDR2 SMNVEV (reference sequence). The CDR3 runs 14 residues.